These 25 T cell receptor beta chains were sequenced from one sample in a study of shared clonotypes between healthy human individuals (dated by TCRdb to 2019 to 2021). Libraries were constructed by the immunoSEQ multiplex PCR assay. What TCRdb holds here is the immuneACCESS table cut down to in-frame rearrangements. Part of the clones is not present; checked against another copy, under half of the missing clones reflect an unresolved V gene, and the others are unexplained. The sample data list 2,500,000 or so clones, and roughly 93% of these were observed just once. The ten largest clones take up about 0.38% of the sample. The sequencing sample was made of naive CD4+ T cells from PBMCs. The intended sense of this specimen's cell subset or site label: CD45RA+ positively selected. These receptors were taken from a man aged 18 to 29 in good health. Some clones in this sample may be carry-over from other donors' samples.

The V and J genes are TRBV5-1 and TRBJ1-2; D is unresolved. This CDR3 is built from 15 residues. The germline gives CDR1 SGHRS, CDR2 YFSETQ. Trimming stripped 2 bases from V and 2 bases from J, with 13 bases between. The CDR3 loop reads CASSFRVGPNYGYTF. CDR3 DNA: TGCGCCAGCAGCTTTAGGGTCGGCCCAAACTATGGCTACACCTTC. Based on the CDR3 plus reference TRBV5-1 and TRBJ1-2, the full variable domain is KAGVTQTPRYLIKTRGQQVTLSCSPISGHRSVSWYQQTPGQGLQFLFEYFSETQRNKGNFPGRFSGRQFSNSRSEMNVSTLELGDSALYLCASSFRVGPNYGYTFGSGTRLTVV.

J is TRBJ1-2 and V is TRBV18, with 9 bases lining up with TRBD1. The CDR3 extends over 15 amino acids. The V and J ends lost 3 bases and 8 bases, in that order; junction bases with no gene match: 10. Germline V gene lookup returns CDR1 KGHSH and CDR2 LQKENI. The CDR3 loop reads CASSPGTGSLDGYTF. For the CDR3, the DNA is TGTGCCAGCTCACCGGGGACAGGGTCCCTCGACGGCTACACCTTC. Full variable domain (remainder filled in from reference TRBV18 and TRBJ1-2): NAGVMQNPRHLVRRRGQEARLRCSPMKGHSHVYWYRQLPEEGLKFMVYLQKENIIDESGMPKERFSAEFPKEGPSILRIQQVVRGDSAAYFCASSPGTGSLDGYTFGSGTRLTVV.

V gene TRBV27 combines with J gene TRBJ1-5; D is ambiguous. Germline V gives CDR1 MNHEY, CDR2 SMNVEV (reference sequence). V was trimmed by 3 bases and J by 4 bases, leaving 7 bases between them. CDR3 length: 13 amino acids. The CDR3 reads CASSLGLNQPQHF. CDR3 DNA sequence: TGTGCCAGCAGTTTGGGCCTTAATCAGCCCCAGCATTTT.

Remarks on this clone: Other DNA sequences of this sample code for an identical CDR3. The chain links TRBV27 to TRBJ1-5; D gene unclear. The CDR3 is 13 amino acids. Per the germline V gene, CDR1 is MNHEY and CDR2 is SMNVEV (reference sequence). Trimming shortened V by 4 bases and J by 0 bases, and 4 bases separated the two germline ends. The CDR3 is CASSSYSNQPQHF. The CDR3, as DNA: TGTGCCAGCAGTTCTTATAGCAATCAGCCCCAGCATTTT.

This clone was found once. The identical CDR3 is also encoded by other nucleotide sequences in the sample. The gene calls are TRBV7-9 and TRBJ1-1; 7 bases are a match to TRBD1. This CDR3 is 13 amino acids long. Germline V gives CDR1 SEHNR, CDR2 FQNEAQ (reference sequence). V trimming: 3 bases; J trimming: 5 bases; junction bases outside the gene matches: 3. CDR3 sequence reads: CASSFQGGTEAFF. Written as DNA, the CDR3 is TGTGCCAGCAGCTTCCAGGGGGGAACTGAAGCTTTCTTT.

This clone was observed a handful of times. The chain uses TRBV13 and TRBJ1-5; D gene uncertain. V was cut by 5 bases and J by 5 bases, with 10 bases left in between. The CDR3 is made up of 13 amino acids. Looked up from germline, CDR1 is PRHDT and CDR2 is FYEKMQ (reference sequence). The CDR3 DNA is TGTGCCAGCAGCCGTCGCGGTTATCAGCCCCAGCATTTT. This codes for CASSRRGYQPQHF. The complete variable domain, with remaining parts taken from reference TRBV13 and TRBJ1-5, reads AAGVIQSPRHLIKEKRETATLKCYPIPRHDTVYWYQQGPGQDPQFLISFYEKMQSDKGSIPDRFSAQQFSDYHSELNMSSLELGDSALYFCASSRRGYQPQHFGDGTRLSIL.

The sample holds one count of this clone. CDR3 protein: CASSRPYGPSNEQFF. The CDR3, as DNA: TGTGCCAGCAGCCGCCCCTACGGACCATCTAATGAGCAGTTCTTC. J is TRBJ2-1 and V is TRBV7-2; D is undetermined. Looked up from germline, CDR1 is SGHTA and CDR2 is FQGNSA. The CDR3 totals 15 residues. The ends were cut back, 5 bases at V and 7 bases at J, with 18 bases in the middle.

The chain joins TRBV7-9 to TRBJ2-1; 9 bases agree with TRBD2. The V gene end was trimmed by 3 bases and the J gene end by 0 bases; junction bases not matched to a gene: 3. This CDR3 spans 16 amino acids. CDR1 and CDR2 from the germline V gene are SEHNR and FQNEAQ (reference sequence). The CDR3, as DNA: TGTGCCAGCAGCTTCACTAGCGGGTACTCCTACAATGAGCAGTTCTTC. Residues: CASSFTSGYSYNEQFF.

The chain has TRBV5-4 and TRBJ2-1, with D possibly matching TRBD2 (5 bases). Germline CDR1 SGHNT, CDR2 YYREEE (reference sequence). This CDR3 has 15 residues. V lost 5 bases and J lost 4, with 16 bases in between. CDR3: CASSQYGRTYNEQFF. CDR3 in DNA: TGTGCCAGCAGTCAATACGGGCGGACTTACAATGAGCAGTTCTTC.

A note on this clone: Germline is not matched at one junction end, which may reflect a read error. V and J are TRBV6-5 and TRBJ1-3; D is ambiguous. This CDR3 is 16 amino acids long. CDR1 MNHEY and CDR2 SVGAGI come from the germline V gene. CDR3 nucleotides: TGTGCCAGCAGTTACCTGGACGGCGGTTCTGAAAACACCATATATTTT. It is translated as CASSYLDGGSENTIYF.

The rearrangement links TRBV5-1 to TRBJ2-7, with 14 bases identical to TRBD2. V shed 7 bases, J shed 3 bases, and the junction held 18 bases outside the gene matches. Germline V gene sequence: CDR1 SGHRS, CDR2 YFSETQ. The CDR3 is made up of 19 amino acids. CDR3 sequence reads: CASCSEPGLAGVVCYEQYF. Here the CDR3 DNA reads TGCGCCAGCTGCTCAGAGCCGGGACTAGCGGGAGTAGTCTGCTACGAGCAGTACTTC.

The chain combines TRBV10-1 with TRBJ2-6; 11 bases agree with TRBD2. The CDR3 totals 18 residues. Trimming took 4 bases from V and 0 from J; bases not matched to a gene: 5. CDR1 WNHNN and CDR2 SYGVQD come from the germline V gene (reference sequence). For the CDR3, the DNA is TGCGCCAGCAGTGTATTAGGGACTAGCGGCTCTGGGGCCAACGTCCTGACTTTC. This codes for CASSVLGTSGSGANVLTF.

The chain carries TRBV28 and TRBJ2-1, with 10 bases matching TRBD1. CDR1 and CDR2 (germline): MDHEN, SYDVKM. This CDR3 has 17 amino acids. V shed 4 bases and J 1 base; nucleotides not matched to a gene: 7. The CDR3 spells CASSSTGQGVSYNEQFF. CDR3 nucleotide sequence: TGTGCCAGCAGTTCGACCGGACAGGGGGTGTCCTACAATGAGCAGTTCTTC.

The rearrangement uses TRBV9 and TRBJ1-3; perhaps TRBD1 as D (5 bases). The CDR3 totals 17 residues. Trimming took off 0 bases at V and 0 bases at J, with 13 bases between the two ends. Germline V gene lookup returns CDR1 SGDLS and CDR2 YYNGEE. The CDR3 here is CASSVDGGAYSGNTIYF. CDR3 DNA sequence: TGTGCCAGCAGCGTAGATGGAGGGGCGTACTCTGGAAACACCATATATTTT.

The CDR3 DNA reads TGTGCCAGCAGTGAAAGGACGGGAGATACGCAGTATTTT. This codes for CASSERTGDTQYF. The chain employs TRBV6-1 and TRBJ2-3; D remains unclear. V lost 2 bases and J 5 bases, leaving 8 bases between the germline ends. The CDR3 has 13 residues. Germline assignment: CDR1 MNHNS and CDR2 SASEGT.

This clone came up once. This chain's CDR3 is CASSLETSYEQYF. CDR3 DNA sequence: TGTGCCAGCAGCTTGGAGACTAGCTACGAGCAGTACTTC. The chain links TRBV5-4 to TRBJ2-7, with D possibly TRBD2 on 6 matching bases. Looked up from germline, CDR1 is SGHNT and CDR2 is YYREEE (reference sequence). CDR3 length: 13 amino acids. V lost 0 bases, J lost 3 bases, and 7 bases lay in between.

The genes are TRBV28 and TRBJ2-6; D call uncertain. The CDR3 extends over 16 amino acids. V lost 1 base to trimming and J lost 0 bases, with 7 bases between them. In germline, CDR1 is MDHEN, CDR2 SYDVKM. The CDR3 nucleotides are TGTGCCAGCAGTTTATCGGATCGCTCTGGGGCCAACGTCCTGACTTTC. Its translation is CASSLSDRSGANVLTF. The full variable domain, completed using reference TRBV28 and TRBJ2-6, is DVKVTQSSRYLVKRTGEKVFLECVQDMDHENMFWYRQDPGLGLRLIYFSYDVKMKEKGDIPEGYSVSREKKERFSLILESASTNQTSMYLCASSLSDRSGANVLTFGAGSRLTVL.

V and J are TRBV5-4 and TRBJ2-7, with 12 bases aligning to TRBD2. Germline CDR1 and CDR2: SGHNT and YYREEE (reference sequence). After removal of 0 bases from V and 2 bases from J, the junction contained 0 bases not matched to a gene. The CDR3 loop spans 15 amino acids. The CDR3 sequence: CASSLASGRAYEQYF. The CDR3 DNA reads TGTGCCAGCAGCTTGGCTAGCGGGAGGGCCTACGAGCAGTACTTC.

To note about this clone: This CDR3 is also generated by other DNA sequences in the sample. The chain employs TRBV5-1 and TRBJ1-2; D not certain. The V end lost 4 bases, the J end lost 3 bases, and 10 bases lay between the germline ends. This CDR3 region has 13 residues. CDR1 and CDR2 from the germline V gene are SGHRS and YFSETQ. The CDR3, as DNA: TGCGCCAGCAGCCTGGACGGCGACTATGGCTACACCTTC. This sequence encodes CASSLDGDYGYTF.

V gene TRBV5-1 combines with J gene TRBJ2-5, with 10 bases aligning to TRBD2. J lost 5 bases, V lost 1 base, and 14 bases had no gene match. Per the germline V gene, CDR1 is SGHRS and CDR2 is YFSETQ. CDR3 length: 18 residues. The chain's CDR3 is CASSLPGSSGSVGETQYF. CDR3 in DNA: TGCGCCAGCAGCTTGCCAGGGTCTAGCGGGAGCGTGGGGGAGACCCAGTACTTC.

The CDR3 protein is CSVDKGSTYEQYF. CDR3 nucleotides: TGCAGCGTTGATAAGGGCTCTACCTACGAGCAGTACTTC. The chain links TRBV29-1 to TRBJ2-7; D call uncertain. V dropped 3 bases and J dropped 2 bases, with 11 bases sitting between them. This CDR3 is built from 13 residues. From germline, CDR1 is SQVTM and CDR2 ANQGSEA.

The chain is built from TRBV28 and TRBJ2-5; perhaps TRBD1 as D (7 bases). V dropped 7 bases and J dropped 5 bases, with 26 bases sitting between them. Germline values: CDR1 MDHEN, CDR2 SYDVKM. This CDR3 has 17 amino acids. CDR3 sequence: CASTPPGQGGRWETQYF. DNA for the CDR3: TGTGCCAGCACCCCCCCGGGCCAGGGGGGAAGGTGGGAGACCCAGTACTTC.

The CDR3 DNA reads TGCGCCAGCAGCTCCGGACTAGCGGGAGGTGGGAATGAGCAGTTCTTC. Its translation: CASSSGLAGGGNEQFF. The V gene is TRBV5-1, the J gene TRBJ2-1; 14 nucleotides agree with TRBD2. V shed 3 bases, J shed 7 bases, and the junction held 6 bases outside the gene matches. Germline values: CDR1 SGHRS, CDR2 YFSETQ. The CDR3 sequence is 16 residues long.

Regarding this clone: Other DNA sequences in this sample translate to the same CDR3. The J gene is TRBJ2-2, the V gene TRBV5-1, with D maybe TRBD1 (6 bases). Trimming took off 2 bases at V and 4 bases at J, with 12 bases between the two ends. The CDR3 runs to 15 residues. Germline V gene data show CDR1 as SGHRS and CDR2 as YFSETQ. CDR3 DNA sequence: TGCGCCAGCAGCTTATTAGGGGGTTCCACCGGGGAGCTGTTTTTT. Protein: CASSLLGGSTGELFF.

V is TRBV11-1 and J is TRBJ2-3; 11 nucleotides agree with TRBD2. CDR1 and CDR2 (germline): SGHAT, FQDESV (reference sequence). V shed 5 bases and J 4 bases; nucleotides not matched to a gene: 17. The CDR3 spans 19 residues. The CDR3 DNA is TGTGCCAGCAGCCCCGGCGTTGGGCTAGCGGGAGGTGGGTCAGATACGCAGTATTTT. Translation: CASSPGVGLAGGGSDTQYF.